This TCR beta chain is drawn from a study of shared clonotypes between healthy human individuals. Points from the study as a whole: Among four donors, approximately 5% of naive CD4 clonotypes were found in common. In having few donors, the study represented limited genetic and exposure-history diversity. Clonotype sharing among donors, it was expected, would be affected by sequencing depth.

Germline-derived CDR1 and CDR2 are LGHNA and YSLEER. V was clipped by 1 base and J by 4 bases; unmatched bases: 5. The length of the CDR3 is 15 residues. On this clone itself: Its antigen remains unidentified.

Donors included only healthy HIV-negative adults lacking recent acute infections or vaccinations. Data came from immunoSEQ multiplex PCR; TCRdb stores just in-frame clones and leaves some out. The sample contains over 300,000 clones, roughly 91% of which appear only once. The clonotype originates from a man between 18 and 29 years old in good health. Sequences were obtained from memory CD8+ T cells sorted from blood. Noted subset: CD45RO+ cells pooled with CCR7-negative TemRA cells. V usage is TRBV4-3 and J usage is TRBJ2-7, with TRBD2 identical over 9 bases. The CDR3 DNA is TGCGCCAGCAGCCAAGTTCTAGCGGGATGGTACGAGCAGTACTTC. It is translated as CASSQVLAGWYEQYF.